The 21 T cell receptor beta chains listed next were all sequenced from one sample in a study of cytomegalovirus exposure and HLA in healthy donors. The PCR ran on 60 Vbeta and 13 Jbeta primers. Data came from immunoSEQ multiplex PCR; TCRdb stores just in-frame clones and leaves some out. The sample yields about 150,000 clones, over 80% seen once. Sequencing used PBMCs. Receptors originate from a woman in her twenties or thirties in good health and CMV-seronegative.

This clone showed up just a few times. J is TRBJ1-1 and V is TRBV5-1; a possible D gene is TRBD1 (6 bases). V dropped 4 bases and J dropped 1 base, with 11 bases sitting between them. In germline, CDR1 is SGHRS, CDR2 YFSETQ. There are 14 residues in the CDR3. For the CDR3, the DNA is TGCGCCAGCAGCCCGGGACACGGGAACACTGAAGCTTTCTTT. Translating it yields CASSPGHGNTEAFF.

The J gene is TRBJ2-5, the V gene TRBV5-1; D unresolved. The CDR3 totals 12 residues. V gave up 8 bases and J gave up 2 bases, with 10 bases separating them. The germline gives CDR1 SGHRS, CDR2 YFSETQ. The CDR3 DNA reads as TGCGCCAGTAGGTCGAGGCAAGAGACCCAGTACTTC. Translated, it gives CASRSRQETQYF.

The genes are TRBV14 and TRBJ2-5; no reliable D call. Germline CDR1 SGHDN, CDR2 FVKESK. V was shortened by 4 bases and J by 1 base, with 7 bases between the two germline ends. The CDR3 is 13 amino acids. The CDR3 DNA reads TGTGCCAGCAGCCGTGCGCTCCAAGAGACCCAGTACTTC. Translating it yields CASSRALQETQYF.

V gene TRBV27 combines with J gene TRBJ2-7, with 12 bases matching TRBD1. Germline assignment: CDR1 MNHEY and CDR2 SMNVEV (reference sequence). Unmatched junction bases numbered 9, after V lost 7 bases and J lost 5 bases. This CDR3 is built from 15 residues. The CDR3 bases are TGTGCCAGCATCCCGGGGGGACAGGGGGCTAACGAGCAGTACTTC. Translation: CASIPGGQGANEQYF.

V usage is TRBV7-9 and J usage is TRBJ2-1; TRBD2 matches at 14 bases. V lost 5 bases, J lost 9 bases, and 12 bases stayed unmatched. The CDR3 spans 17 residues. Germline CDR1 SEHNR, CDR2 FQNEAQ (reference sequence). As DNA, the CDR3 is TGTGCCAGCAGCCCAGGGCCGGGACTAGCGGGAGCAAGTGAGCAGTTCTTC. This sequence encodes CASSPGPGLAGASEQFF.

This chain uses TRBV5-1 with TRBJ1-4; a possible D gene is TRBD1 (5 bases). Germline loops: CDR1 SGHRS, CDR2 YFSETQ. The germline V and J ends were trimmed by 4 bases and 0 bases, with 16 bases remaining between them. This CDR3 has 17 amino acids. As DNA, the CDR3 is TGCGCCAGCAGCGTAGGGTCAGGGACTGCAACTAATGAAAAACTGTTTTTT. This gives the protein CASSVGSGTATNEKLFF.

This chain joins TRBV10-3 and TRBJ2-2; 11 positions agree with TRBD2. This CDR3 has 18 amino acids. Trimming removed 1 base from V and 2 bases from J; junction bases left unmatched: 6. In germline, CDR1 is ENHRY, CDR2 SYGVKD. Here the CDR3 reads CAISEFGLAGVNTGELFF. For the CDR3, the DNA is TGTGCCATCAGTGAGTTTGGACTAGCGGGTGTAAACACCGGGGAGCTGTTTTTT.

CDR3 coding DNA: TGTGCCAGCAGCCAGGACAGCTATGGCTACACCTTC. Translated, it gives CASSQDSYGYTF. V gene TRBV6-6 combines with J gene TRBJ1-2, with D possibly matching TRBD1 (6 bases). V lost 6 bases to trimming and J lost 4 bases, with 9 bases between them. CDR1 MNHNY and CDR2 SVGAGI come from the germline V gene (reference sequence). The CDR3 extends over 12 amino acids.

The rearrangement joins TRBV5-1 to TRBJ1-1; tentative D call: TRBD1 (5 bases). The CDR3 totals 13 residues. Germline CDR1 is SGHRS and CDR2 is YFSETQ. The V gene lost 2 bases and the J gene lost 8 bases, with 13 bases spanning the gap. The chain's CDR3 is CASSFPGEGEAFF. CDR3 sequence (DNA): TGCGCCAGCAGCTTTCCCGGGGAGGGGGAAGCTTTCTTT.

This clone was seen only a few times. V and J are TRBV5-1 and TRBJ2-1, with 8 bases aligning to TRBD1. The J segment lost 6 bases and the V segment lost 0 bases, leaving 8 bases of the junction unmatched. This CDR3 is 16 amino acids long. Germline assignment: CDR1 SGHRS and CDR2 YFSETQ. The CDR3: CASSLVGTGPFNEQFF. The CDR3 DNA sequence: TGCGCCAGCAGCTTGGTTGGGACAGGCCCCTTCAATGAGCAGTTCTTC.

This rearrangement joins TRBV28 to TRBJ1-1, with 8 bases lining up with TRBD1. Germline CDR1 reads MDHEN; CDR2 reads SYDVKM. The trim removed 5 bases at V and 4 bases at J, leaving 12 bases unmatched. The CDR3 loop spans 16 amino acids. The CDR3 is CASSPRQGTVGTEAFF. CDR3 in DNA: TGTGCCAGCAGTCCACGACAGGGGACGGTCGGCACTGAAGCTTTCTTT.

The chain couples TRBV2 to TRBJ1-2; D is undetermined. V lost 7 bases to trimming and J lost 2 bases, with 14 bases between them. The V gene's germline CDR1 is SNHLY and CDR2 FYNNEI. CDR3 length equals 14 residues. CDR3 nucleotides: TGTGCCAGCAAGGCGGGGTTTGCGAACTATGGCTACACCTTC. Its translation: CASKAGFANYGYTF.

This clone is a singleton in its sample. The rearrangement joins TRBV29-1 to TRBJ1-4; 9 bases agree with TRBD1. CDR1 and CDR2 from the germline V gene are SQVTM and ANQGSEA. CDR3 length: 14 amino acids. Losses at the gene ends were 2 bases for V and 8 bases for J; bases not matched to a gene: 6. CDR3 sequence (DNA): TGCAGCGTTGAACTCCGGGACAGGGCAGAAAAACTGTTTTTT. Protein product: CSVELRDRAEKLFF.

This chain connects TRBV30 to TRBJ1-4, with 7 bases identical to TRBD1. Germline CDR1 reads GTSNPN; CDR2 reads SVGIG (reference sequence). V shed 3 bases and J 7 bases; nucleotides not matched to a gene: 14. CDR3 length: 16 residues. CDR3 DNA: TGTGCCTGGAGCCCACCCCCAAGGGGGCTTAGTGAAAAACTGTTTTTT. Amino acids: CAWSPPPRGLSEKLFF.

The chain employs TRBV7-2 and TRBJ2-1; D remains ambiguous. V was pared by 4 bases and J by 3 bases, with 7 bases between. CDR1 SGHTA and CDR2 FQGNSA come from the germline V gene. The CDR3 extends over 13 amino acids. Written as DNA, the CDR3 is TGTGCCAGCAGCTCCACTGTCTACAATGAGCAGTTCTTC. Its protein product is CASSSTVYNEQFF.

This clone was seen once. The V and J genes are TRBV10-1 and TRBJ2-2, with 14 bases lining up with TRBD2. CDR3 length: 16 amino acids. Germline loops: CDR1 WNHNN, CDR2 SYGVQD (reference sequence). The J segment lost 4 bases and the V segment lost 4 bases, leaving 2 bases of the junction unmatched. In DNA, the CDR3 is TGCGCCAGCAGTGGGACTAGCGGGAGGAGCACCGGGGAGCTGTTTTTT. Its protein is CASSGTSGRSTGELFF.

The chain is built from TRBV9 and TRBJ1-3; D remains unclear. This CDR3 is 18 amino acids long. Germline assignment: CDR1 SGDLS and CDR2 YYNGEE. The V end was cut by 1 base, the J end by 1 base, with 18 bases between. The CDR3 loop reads CASSVYPPTTGSGNTIYF. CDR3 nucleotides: TGTGCCAGCAGCGTATACCCCCCTACGACGGGGTCTGGAAACACCATATATTTT.

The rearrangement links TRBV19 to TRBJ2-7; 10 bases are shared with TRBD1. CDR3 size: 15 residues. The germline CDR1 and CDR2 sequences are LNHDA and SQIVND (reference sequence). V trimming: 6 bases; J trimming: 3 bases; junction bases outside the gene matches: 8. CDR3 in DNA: TGTGCCAGTAGAACTCCGGGACAGGGGTGCTACGAGCAGTACTTC. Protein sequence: CASRTPGQGCYEQYF.

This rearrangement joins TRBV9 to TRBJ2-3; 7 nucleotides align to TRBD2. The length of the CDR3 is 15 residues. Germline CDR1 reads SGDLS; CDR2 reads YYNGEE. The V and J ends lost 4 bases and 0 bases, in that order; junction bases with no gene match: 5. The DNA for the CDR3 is TGTGCCAGCAGCCCAGCGGGGACTAGCACAGATACGCAGTATTTT. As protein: CASSPAGTSTDTQYF.

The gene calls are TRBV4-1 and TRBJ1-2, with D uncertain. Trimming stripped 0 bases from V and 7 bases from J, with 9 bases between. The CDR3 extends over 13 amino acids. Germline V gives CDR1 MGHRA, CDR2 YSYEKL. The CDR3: CASSQEWEGGYTF. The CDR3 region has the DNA TGCGCCAGCAGCCAAGAGTGGGAGGGTGGCTACACCTTC.

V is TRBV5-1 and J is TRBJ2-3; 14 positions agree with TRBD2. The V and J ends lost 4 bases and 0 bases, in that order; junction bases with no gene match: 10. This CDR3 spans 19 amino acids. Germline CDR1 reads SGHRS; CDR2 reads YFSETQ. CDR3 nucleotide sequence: TGCGCCAGCAGCCTTAACCGACTAGCGGGGGGGCAGAGCACAGATACGCAGTATTTT. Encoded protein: CASSLNRLAGGQSTDTQYF.